This T cell receptor beta chain was sequenced during a study of shared clonotypes between healthy human individuals. Whole-study context: Those who served as donors were a couple of women and three men between the ages of 18 and 49.

The V gene's germline CDR1 is SEHNR and CDR2 FQNEAQ (reference sequence). The CDR3 has 15 residues. Trimming took 1 base from V and 2 from J, leaving 10 bases between them. Remarks on this clone: Its antigen is not known.

This table comes from immunoSEQ multiplex PCR, and its TCRdb copy is limited to in-frame clones, with some not included. The top ten hold 1.5% to 2% of the sample, which has some 2.1 million clones, around 95% seen once. Naivety among CD8 cells was defined by CD45RO negativity and positive CCR7 selection, thereby excluding terminally differentiated effector memory CD45RA+ cells. Study findings and constraints: Among donors, clonotype sharing was expected to be affected by sequencing depth.

Sequencing was performed on naive CD8+ T cells from PBMCs. The TCR was taken from a man aged 18-30 years in good health. Some clones in this sample may be carry-over from other donors' samples. This chain connects TRBV7-9 to TRBJ2-3; the D is unclear. CDR3 nucleotide sequence: TGTGCCAGCAGCTTAGGAGTGTCTCTCACAGATACGCAGTATTTT. Protein product: CASSLGVSLTDTQYF.